One TCR beta chain is described in this entry. The protocol was immunoSEQ multiplex PCR, while the TCRdb copy is restricted to in-frame clones and leaves out a portion. The sample lists about 56,000 clones; 95% to 98% were seen once. The data were taken from a study of siplizumab effects on memory and regulatory T cells. The receptor comes from a human donor in good health. Sequenced: naive CD8+ T cells sorted from blood.

Here the CDR3 DNA reads TGTGCCAGCAGCCTTAGACAGGGGGAAAACACTGAAGCTTTCTTT. This sequence encodes CASSLRQGENTEAFF. The chain employs TRBV7-6 and TRBJ1-1, with 9 bases fitting TRBD1. J gave up 2 bases and V 5 bases, and 6 bases lay outside the gene matches. The CDR3 runs 15 residues. Per germline, CDR1 SGHVS and CDR2 FNYEAQ.